These T cell receptor beta chains were read from a single sample in a study of shared clonotypes between healthy human individuals. Measured with immunoSEQ multiplex PCR; TCRdb has only the in-frame clones, and not every one. The sample shows 1.6 million or so clones, approximately 96% of them seen only once. The specimen was naive CD4+ T cells sorted from blood. These receptors were taken from a man aged 25-45 years in good health. CDR3s include the opening cysteine and the closing phenylalanine or tryptophan. Fields, in order: clone size, D gene, V gene, J gene, CDR3 DNA, CDR3 protein. The D gene is left open where the match is weak. Rows may omit the clone size; those that give it use once, few, many or a size class.

abundance: -; d_gene: TRBD2; v_gene: TRBV7-2; j_gene: TRBJ2-7; CDR3nt: TGTGCCAGCAGCTCCAGGTGGGGACTAGCGGGAAATTACGAGCAGTACTTC; CDR3aa: CASSSRWGLAGNYEQYF
abundance: -; d_gene: TRBD1; v_gene: TRBV15; j_gene: TRBJ2-7; CDR3nt: TGTGCCACCAGCAGCTTACAGGGGGCGGGTTACGAGCAGTACTTC; CDR3aa: CATSSLQGAGYEQYF
abundance: -; d_gene: TRBD1; v_gene: TRBV7-9; j_gene: TRBJ1-4; CDR3nt: TGTGCCAGCAGCTTAGATGGCAGGGGGGCGGCTAATGAAAAACTGTTTTTT; CDR3aa: CASSLDGRGAANEKLFF
abundance: -; d_gene: -; v_gene: TRBV18; j_gene: TRBJ1-3; CDR3nt: TGTGCCAGCTCAGAATGGTCGGGAAACCCCTCTGGAAACACCATATATTTT; CDR3aa: CASSEWSGNPSGNTIYF
abundance: -; d_gene: -; v_gene: TRBV6-5; j_gene: TRBJ1-2; CDR3nt: TGTGCCAGCAGTTACTCGACAGTCTATGGCTACACCTTC; CDR3aa: CASSYSTVYGYTF
abundance: -; d_gene: -; v_gene: TRBV27; j_gene: TRBJ2-1; CDR3nt: TGTGCCAGCAGTTTAAGGCCGACTAGGTCATATAACAATGAGCAGTTCTTC; CDR3aa: CASSLRPTRSYNNEQFF
abundance: -; d_gene: -; v_gene: TRBV30; j_gene: TRBJ2-5; CDR3nt: TGTGCCTGGAGTAGCTTAGAGACCCAGTACTTC; CDR3aa: CAWSSLETQYF
abundance: -; d_gene: -; v_gene: TRBV5-1; j_gene: TRBJ2-7; CDR3nt: TGCGCCAGCAGCCCGACCCCCGCGGGTGAGCAGTACTTC; CDR3aa: CASSPTPAGEQYF
abundance: -; d_gene: TRBD2; v_gene: TRBV5-1; j_gene: TRBJ2-3; CDR3nt: TGCGCCAGCAGCTCGGGACTAGCGGGAGGAGGGGAGGTTACAGATACGCAGTATTTT; CDR3aa: CASSSGLAGGGEVTDTQYF
abundance: -; d_gene: -; v_gene: TRBV5-1; j_gene: TRBJ1-1; CDR3nt: TGCGCCAGCAGCTTGTCCGGCGCACACACTGAAGCTTTCTTT; CDR3aa: CASSLSGAHTEAFF
abundance: -; d_gene: -; v_gene: TRBV19; j_gene: TRBJ2-5; CDR3nt: TGTGCCAGTAGTATAGGTCCAGGGAGGTGGGTACAAGAGACCCAGTACTTC; CDR3aa: CASSIGPGRWVQETQYF
abundance: -; d_gene: TRBD1; v_gene: TRBV11-3; j_gene: TRBJ2-1; CDR3nt: TGTGCCAGCAGCCCCGGACAGGGCTTCTACAATGAGCAGTTCTTC; CDR3aa: CASSPGQGFYNEQFF
abundance: -; d_gene: TRBD1; v_gene: TRBV6-4; j_gene: TRBJ1-1; CDR3nt: TGTGCCAGCAGGGGACAGGGGACAAACACTGAAGCTTTCTTT; CDR3aa: CASRGQGTNTEAFF
abundance: -; d_gene: TRBD1; v_gene: TRBV5-6; j_gene: TRBJ1-3; CDR3nt: TGTGCCAGCAGCTTGCGCGGGACAGTCTCTGGAAACACCATATATTTT; CDR3aa: CASSLRGTVSGNTIYF
abundance: -; d_gene: -; v_gene: TRBV9; j_gene: TRBJ2-3; CDR3nt: TGTGCCAGCAGCGTACAGGACAGCACAGATACGCAGTATTTT; CDR3aa: CASSVQDSTDTQYF
abundance: -; d_gene: TRBD2; v_gene: TRBV11-3; j_gene: TRBJ2-1; CDR3nt: TGTGCCAGCAGCCTTGGACTAGCGGGACACAATGAGCAGTTCTTC; CDR3aa: CASSLGLAGHNEQFF
abundance: once; d_gene: -; v_gene: TRBV25-1; j_gene: TRBJ2-5; CDR3nt: TGTGCCAGCAGTGAAATGAGTAAAGAGACCCAGTACTTC; CDR3aa: CASSEMSKETQYF
abundance: -; d_gene: TRBD1; v_gene: TRBV28; j_gene: TRBJ1-5; CDR3nt: TGTGCCAGCAGCTTACTTTTGGGGACAGCTTATAGCAATCAGCCCCAGCATTTT; CDR3aa: CASSLLLGTAYSNQPQHF
abundance: -; d_gene: TRBD2; v_gene: TRBV6-5; j_gene: TRBJ2-7; CDR3nt: TGTGCCAGCAGTTTCGGCGGGAGAAGGGAGCAGTACTTC; CDR3aa: CASSFGGRREQYF
abundance: -; d_gene: TRBD2; v_gene: TRBV9; j_gene: TRBJ2-7; CDR3nt: TGTGCCAGCAGCGTAGCTAGCGGGAGCTACGAGCAGTACTTC; CDR3aa: CASSVASGSYEQYF
abundance: -; d_gene: -; v_gene: TRBV2; j_gene: TRBJ2-3; CDR3nt: TGTGCCAGCAGTGAAGGGGGTACGCAGTATTTT; CDR3aa: CASSEGGTQYF
abundance: -; d_gene: -; v_gene: TRBV9; j_gene: TRBJ2-2; CDR3nt: TGTGCCAGCAGCGCCCCGGGGTTCACCGGGGAGCTGTTTTTT; CDR3aa: CASSAPGFTGELFF
abundance: -; d_gene: TRBD2; v_gene: TRBV5-1; j_gene: TRBJ2-5; CDR3nt: TGCGCCAGCAGCCCCCTCTTACTAGCGGGACAAGAGACCCAGTACTTC; CDR3aa: CASSPLLLAGQETQYF
abundance: -; d_gene: TRBD2; v_gene: TRBV28; j_gene: TRBJ2-1; CDR3nt: TGTGCCTGGGGGAGGGACCAACACAATGAGCAGTTCTTC; CDR3aa: CAWGRDQHNEQFF
abundance: -; d_gene: -; v_gene: TRBV5-6; j_gene: TRBJ2-3; CDR3nt: TGTGCCAGCAGCTCGCTCTCCCTGCGGCGGACCACAGATACGCAGTATTTT; CDR3aa: CASSSLSLRRTTDTQYF
abundance: -; d_gene: TRBD2; v_gene: TRBV6-4; j_gene: TRBJ2-3; CDR3nt: TGTGCCAGCAGTGAAACTAGCGGGAGGGCAGATACGCAGTATTTT; CDR3aa: CASSETSGRADTQYF
abundance: -; d_gene: TRBD1; v_gene: TRBV10-3; j_gene: TRBJ2-7; CDR3nt: TGTGCCATCAGGTCGGACAGGTCGATCTCCTACGAGCAGTACTTC; CDR3aa: CAIRSDRSISYEQYF
abundance: -; d_gene: TRBD1; v_gene: TRBV28; j_gene: TRBJ2-7; CDR3nt: TGTGCCAGCACCACCCCGAGACAGGGTGGAGAGCAGTACTTC; CDR3aa: CASTTPRQGGEQYF
abundance: -; d_gene: -; v_gene: TRBV6-6; j_gene: TRBJ2-1; CDR3nt: TGTGCCAGCAGCCTGCGCGGGGATCACAATGAGCAGTTCTTC; CDR3aa: CASSLRGDHNEQFF
abundance: -; d_gene: -; v_gene: TRBV30; j_gene: TRBJ1-2; CDR3nt: TGTGCCTGGAGTCCGCATGGCGGTGGCTACACCTTC; CDR3aa: CAWSPHGGGYTF
abundance: -; d_gene: TRBD2; v_gene: TRBV11-3; j_gene: TRBJ2-5; CDR3nt: TGTGCCAGCAGCGCCCGGAGGGGAGGGCCTAGTGAGACCCAGTACTTC; CDR3aa: CASSARRGGPSETQYF
abundance: -; d_gene: -; v_gene: TRBV7-2; j_gene: TRBJ1-1; CDR3nt: TGTGCCAGCACCACCCTACCCCACAGGGAAGGCACTGAAGCTTTCTTT; CDR3aa: CASTTLPHREGTEAFF
abundance: -; d_gene: TRBD1; v_gene: TRBV7-8; j_gene: TRBJ1-5; CDR3nt: TGTGCCAGCAGCTTAGAGTCCAGGGGGAATCAGCCCCAGCATTTT; CDR3aa: CASSLESRGNQPQHF
abundance: -; d_gene: -; v_gene: TRBV6-1; j_gene: TRBJ2-7; CDR3nt: TGTGCCAGCAAAGGGACGGGCGAGCAGTACTTC; CDR3aa: CASKGTGEQYF
abundance: once; d_gene: -; v_gene: TRBV7-8; j_gene: TRBJ2-7; CDR3nt: TGTGCCAGCAGCCCTCTGCGCCCGGGACTCCGTAAACCCATCTCCTACGAGCAGTACTTC; CDR3aa: CASSPLRPGLRKPISYEQYF
abundance: -; d_gene: TRBD2; v_gene: TRBV6-1; j_gene: TRBJ2-7; CDR3nt: TGTGCCAGCACCAGTCAGGCTAGCGGGAGCAGCGAGCAGTACTTC; CDR3aa: CASTSQASGSSEQYF
abundance: -; d_gene: TRBD1; v_gene: TRBV29-1; j_gene: TRBJ2-2; CDR3nt: TGCAGCTCATCCGGGACAGGGGGCATCACCGGGGAGCTGTTTTTT; CDR3aa: CSSSGTGGITGELFF
abundance: once; d_gene: TRBD1; v_gene: TRBV7-2; j_gene: TRBJ2-7; CDR3nt: TGTGCCAGCAGCTCCTCAGGGGGCGCCCCGGGGGAGCAGTACTTC; CDR3aa: CASSSSGGAPGEQYF
abundance: -; d_gene: -; v_gene: TRBV7-2; j_gene: TRBJ2-7; CDR3nt: TGTGCCAGCAGCTTACAGACTAGTGGGGGGCGAGGCGAGCAGTACTTC; CDR3aa: CASSLQTSGGRGEQYF
abundance: -; d_gene: -; v_gene: TRBV2; j_gene: TRBJ1-1; CDR3nt: TGTGCCAGCAGTGAATGGGCAAACCCTGAAGCTTTCTTT; CDR3aa: CASSEWANPEAFF
abundance: -; d_gene: -; v_gene: TRBV2; j_gene: TRBJ2-2; CDR3nt: TGTGCCAGCAGTCAACTAGCCTCCGGGGAGCTGTTTTTT; CDR3aa: CASSQLASGELFF
abundance: -; d_gene: -; v_gene: TRBV5-6; j_gene: TRBJ2-2; CDR3nt: TGTGCCAGCAGCTTGGTCGGGATAAACACCGGGGAGCTGTTTTTT; CDR3aa: CASSLVGINTGELFF
abundance: -; d_gene: TRBD2; v_gene: TRBV10-2; j_gene: TRBJ2-7; CDR3nt: TGCGCCAGCCACAGCGGGAGGGGGTCCTACGAGCAGTACTTC; CDR3aa: CASHSGRGSYEQYF
abundance: -; d_gene: -; v_gene: TRBV10-3; j_gene: TRBJ2-2; CDR3nt: TGTGCCATCAAGAAGGGTAGTGAGTCCGGGGAGCTGTTTTTT; CDR3aa: CAIKKGSESGELFF